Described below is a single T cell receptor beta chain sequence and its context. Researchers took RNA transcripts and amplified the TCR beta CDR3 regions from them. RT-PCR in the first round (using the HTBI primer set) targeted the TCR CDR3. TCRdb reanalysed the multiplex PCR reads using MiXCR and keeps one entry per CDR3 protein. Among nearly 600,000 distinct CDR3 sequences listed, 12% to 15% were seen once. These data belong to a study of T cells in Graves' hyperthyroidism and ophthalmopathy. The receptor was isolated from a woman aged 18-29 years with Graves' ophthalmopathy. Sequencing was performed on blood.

The CDR3 spells CASSTRGLAGFYNEQFF. CDR3 bases: TGTGCCAGCAGTACCCGGGGACTAGCGGGATTCTACAATGAGCAGTTCTTC. J is TRBJ2-1 and V is TRBV12-3 or TRBV12-4, with 13 bases that match TRBD2. V trimming: 5 bases; J trimming: 3 bases; junction bases outside the gene matches: 7. There are 17 residues in the CDR3.